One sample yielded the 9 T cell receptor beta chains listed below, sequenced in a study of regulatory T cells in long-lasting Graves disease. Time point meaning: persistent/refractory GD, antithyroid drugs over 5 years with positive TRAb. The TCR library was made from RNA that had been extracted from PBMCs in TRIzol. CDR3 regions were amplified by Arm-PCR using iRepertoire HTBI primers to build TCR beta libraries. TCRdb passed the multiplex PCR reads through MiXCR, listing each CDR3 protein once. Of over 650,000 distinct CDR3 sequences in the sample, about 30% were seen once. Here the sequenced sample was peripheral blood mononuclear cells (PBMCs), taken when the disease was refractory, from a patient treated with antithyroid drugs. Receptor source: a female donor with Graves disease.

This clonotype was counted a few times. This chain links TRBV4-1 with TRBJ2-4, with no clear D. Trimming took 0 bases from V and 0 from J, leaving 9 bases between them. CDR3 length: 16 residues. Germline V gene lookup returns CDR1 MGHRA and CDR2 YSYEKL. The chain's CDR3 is CASSQDVSSAKNIQYF. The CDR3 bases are TGCGCCAGCAGCCAAGATGTCAGTTCAGCCAAAAACATTCAGTACTTC.

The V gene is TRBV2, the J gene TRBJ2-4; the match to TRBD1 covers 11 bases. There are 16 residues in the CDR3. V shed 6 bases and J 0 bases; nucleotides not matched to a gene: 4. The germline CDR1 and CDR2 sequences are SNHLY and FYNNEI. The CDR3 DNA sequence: TGTGCCAGCAGCCCGGGACAGGGGGTAGCCAAAAACATTCAGTACTTC. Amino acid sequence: CASSPGQGVAKNIQYF.

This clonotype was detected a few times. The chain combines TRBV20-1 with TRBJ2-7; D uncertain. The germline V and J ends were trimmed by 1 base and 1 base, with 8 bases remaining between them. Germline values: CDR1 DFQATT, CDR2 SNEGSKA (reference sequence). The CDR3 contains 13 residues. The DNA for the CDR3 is TGCAGTGCTAGAGTCAGGTATTCCTACGAGCAGTACTTC. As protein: CSARVRYSYEQYF.

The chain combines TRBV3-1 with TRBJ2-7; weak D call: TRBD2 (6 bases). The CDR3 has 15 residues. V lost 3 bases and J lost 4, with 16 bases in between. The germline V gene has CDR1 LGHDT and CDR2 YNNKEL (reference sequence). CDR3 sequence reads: CASSHEAGRRYEQYF. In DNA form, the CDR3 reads TGTGCCAGCAGCCATGAGGCGGGGCGGAGATACGAGCAGTACTTC.

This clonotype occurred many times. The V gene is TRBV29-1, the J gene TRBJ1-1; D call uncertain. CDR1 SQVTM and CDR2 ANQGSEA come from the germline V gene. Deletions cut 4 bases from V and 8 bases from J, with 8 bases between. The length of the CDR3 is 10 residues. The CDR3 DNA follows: TGCAGCGTTGTCGGCATAGAAGCTTTCTTT. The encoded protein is CSVVGIEAFF.

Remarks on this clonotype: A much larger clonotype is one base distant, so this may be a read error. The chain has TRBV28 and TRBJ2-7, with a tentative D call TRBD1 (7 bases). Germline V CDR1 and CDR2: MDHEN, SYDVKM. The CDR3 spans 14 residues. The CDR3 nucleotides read TGTGCCAGCAGTGCGGGGACAGCTTTATGGGAGCAGTGCTTC. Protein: CASSAGTALWEQCF.

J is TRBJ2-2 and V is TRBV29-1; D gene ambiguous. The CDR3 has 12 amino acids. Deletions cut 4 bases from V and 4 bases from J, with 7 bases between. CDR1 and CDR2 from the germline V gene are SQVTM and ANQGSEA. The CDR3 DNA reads TGCAGCGTTGCGAAGCCCACCGGGGAGCTGTTTTTT. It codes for CSVAKPTGELFF.

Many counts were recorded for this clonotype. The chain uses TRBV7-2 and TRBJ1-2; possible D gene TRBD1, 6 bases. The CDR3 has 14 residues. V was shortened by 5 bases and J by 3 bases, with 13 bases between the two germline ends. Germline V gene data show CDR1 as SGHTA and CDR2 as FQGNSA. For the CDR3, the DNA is TGTGCCAGCAGCCCCGCTCGACAGGACTATGGCTACACCTTC. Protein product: CASSPARQDYGYTF.

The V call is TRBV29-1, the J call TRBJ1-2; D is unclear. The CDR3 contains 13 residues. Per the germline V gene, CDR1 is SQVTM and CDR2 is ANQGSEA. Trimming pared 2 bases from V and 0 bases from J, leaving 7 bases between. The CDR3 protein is CSVERTSNYGYTF. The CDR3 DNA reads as TGCAGCGTTGAAAGGACGTCTAACTATGGCTACACCTTC.